Following are 5 T cell receptor beta chains from one sample sequenced in a study of cytomegalovirus exposure and HLA in healthy donors. Only in-frame clones appear in the TCRdb table, and some are missing; sequencing was by immunoSEQ multiplex PCR. Here the sample spans 150,000 to 200,000 clones, approximately 85% being singletons. Sequencing was done on a sample of PBMCs. All receptors derive from a young woman in good health and CMV-seronegative.

The V and J genes are TRBV18 and TRBJ2-1; the D gene is possibly TRBD2 (6 bases). Germline assignment: CDR1 KGHSH and CDR2 LQKENI. The V gene lost 2 bases and the J gene lost 5 bases, with 10 bases spanning the gap. This CDR3 contains 14 residues. The CDR3 sequence is CASSPIAVNNEQFF. The CDR3 DNA reads as TGTGCCAGCTCACCAATAGCGGTAAACAATGAGCAGTTCTTC.

The chain joins TRBV29-1 to TRBJ2-7, with TRBD2 matching over 7 bases. The germline gives CDR1 SQVTM, CDR2 ANQGSEA. The CDR3 is 14 residues long. V was clipped by 1 base and J by 1 base; unmatched bases: 4. The CDR3 coding sequence is TGCAGCGTTGAAGCTAGCGGAACTTCCTACGAGCAGTACTTC. Translating gives CSVEASGTSYEQYF.

The chain employs TRBV10-3 and TRBJ2-3; 10 bases match TRBD1. This CDR3 comprises 14 residues. Trimming took 5 bases from V and 3 from J; bases not matched to a gene: 2. The germline V gene has CDR1 ENHRY and CDR2 SYGVKD. CDR3 nucleotides: TGTGCCATCAGTCGGACAGGGGGTACAGATACGCAGTATTTT. It specifies CAISRTGGTDTQYF.

The gene calls are TRBV29-1 and TRBJ2-3; TRBD2 agrees at 11 bases. After removal of 6 bases from V and 2 bases from J, the junction contained 4 bases not matched to a gene. This CDR3 comprises 14 residues. Germline assignment: CDR1 SQVTM and CDR2 ANQGSEA. This chain's CDR3 is CSVEGLADTDTQYF. DNA of the CDR3: TGCAGCGTGGAGGGACTAGCGGACACAGATACGCAGTATTTT.

V usage is TRBV5-1 and J usage is TRBJ1-6; 7 bases are a match to TRBD1. Per the germline V gene, CDR1 is SGHRS and CDR2 is YFSETQ. Trimming cost V 0 bases and J 6 bases; bases outside gene matches: 6. There are 16 residues in the CDR3. The CDR3 loop is CASSLDGRQGNSPLHF. The DNA for the CDR3 is TGCGCCAGCAGCTTGGATGGCCGACAGGGTAATTCACCCCTCCACTTT.